A single sample is the source of the 11 T cell receptor beta chains below, sequenced in a study of Graves' ophthalmopathy and Graves' hyperthyroidism (dated by TCRdb to the late 2010s). The instrument was an Illumina HiSeq 2000. For repertoire sequencing, TCR beta CDR3 regions were amplified from RNA transcripts. HTBI primers and the Qiagen OneStep RT-PCR kit were used in a first-round RT-PCR, which was followed by a second-round multiplex PCR, size selection and purification. TCRdb itself trimmed the public reads at Q25 with fastp, ran MiXCR and retained productive beta chains. Rows with a matching CDR3 protein are joined into one entry that keeps the most common DNA and genes. The sample table records 500,000 to 600,000 distinct CDR3 sequences; roughly 39% of these occur just once. The top ten clones comprise over 3.5% of the sample. The sequenced material came from peripheral blood or thyroid tissue (not recorded which). These receptors all stem from an adult man with Graves' hyperthyroidism.

This sequence joins TRBV20-1 and TRBJ1-2; no reliable D call. This CDR3 has 12 residues. V dropped 0 bases and J dropped 7 bases, with 9 bases sitting between them. The germline V gene encodes CDR1 DFQATT and CDR2 SNEGSKA (reference sequence). The CDR3 DNA reads TGCAGTGCTAGAGAGGGGTTTCTTGGCTACACCTTC. Its translation is CSAREGFLGYTF.

This clonotype was detected ten times or more. The V gene is TRBV12-3 or TRBV12-4, the J gene TRBJ1-2; a possible D gene is TRBD1 (5 bases). CDR3 size: 12 residues. V lost 3 bases, J lost 8 bases, and 10 bases lay in between. The DNA for the CDR3 is TGTGCCAGCAGTTTGCAGGGAATCGGCTACACCTTC. It specifies CASSLQGIGYTF.

The chain couples TRBV7-9 to TRBJ2-5; 7 bases are shared with TRBD1. Germline V gene lookup returns CDR1 SEHNR and CDR2 FQNEAQ (reference sequence). The CDR3 has 15 amino acids. J gave up 5 bases and V 3 bases, and 9 bases lay outside the gene matches. For the CDR3, the DNA is TGTGCCAGCAGCTTCGGCGACAGGGCGTTGGAGACCCAGTACTTC. Encoded protein: CASSFGDRALETQYF.

In this sample, this clonotype turned up many times. In nucleotides, the CDR3 is TGTGCCAGCAGTGCCACTAGGGAACAGCCCCAGCATTTT. This sequence encodes CASSATREQPQHF. The chain couples TRBV6-1 to TRBJ1-5; no firm D call. V dropped 4 bases and J dropped 7 bases, with 11 bases sitting between them. Germline V CDR1 and CDR2: MNHNS, SASEGT. CDR3 size: 13 residues.

The V call is TRBV2, the J call TRBJ2-7; 8 bases fit TRBD2. The CDR3 loop spans 16 amino acids. The germline CDR1 and CDR2 sequences are SNHLY and FYNNEI. Trimming at V came to 7 bases and at J to 7 bases, leaving 18 bases not matched to a gene. DNA of the CDR3: TGTGCCAGCATGCAGGACGGGGGGGCCCGTGTCATTGAGCAGTACTTC. Translated: CASMQDGGARVIEQYF. Full variable domain (remainder filled in from reference TRBV2 and TRBJ2-7): EPEVTQTPSHQVTQMGQEVILRCVPISNHLYFYWYRQILGQKVEFLVSFYNNEISEKSEIFDDQFSVERPDGSNFTLKIRSTKLEDSAMYFCASMQDGGARVIEQYFGPGTRLTVT.

The chain joins TRBV20-1 to TRBJ1-5; D perhaps matches TRBD1 (5 bases). The CDR3 sequence is 15 residues long. Germline V lookup: CDR1 DFQATT, CDR2 SNEGSKA (reference sequence). The germline V and J ends were trimmed by 3 bases and 5 bases, with 17 bases remaining between them. CDR3 region: CSASGRRGEDQPQHF. The CDR3 nucleotides read TGCAGTGCTAGTGGGCGCCGGGGGGAGGATCAGCCCCAGCATTTT.

This clonotype has a handful of counts. The chain couples TRBV5-1 to TRBJ2-7, with 12 bases matching TRBD1. V dropped 1 base and J dropped 7; count of bases not matched to a gene: 9. Per the germline V gene, CDR1 is SGHRS and CDR2 is YFSETQ. This CDR3 contains 16 residues. DNA of the CDR3: TGCGCCAGCAGCTTGCTTCCGGGACAGGGGGCCGGTGAGCAGTACTTC. Protein sequence: CASSLLPGQGAGEQYF.

This clonotype has a handful of counts. V usage is TRBV7-3 and J usage is TRBJ2-5; D is perhaps TRBD2 (5 bases). Trimming left V 4 bases short and J 4 bases short, with 16 bases between. This CDR3 has 15 amino acids. The V gene's germline CDR1 is SGHTA and CDR2 FQGTGA. For the CDR3, the DNA is TGTGCCAGCAGCTCCCGGCCCGGACGGGGAGAGACCCAGTACTTC. Protein sequence: CASSSRPGRGETQYF.

The chain links TRBV19 to TRBJ1-6; D not certain. V lost 8 bases to trimming and J lost 7 bases, with 12 bases between them. The germline gives CDR1 LNHDA, CDR2 SQIVND (reference sequence). This CDR3 spans 13 amino acids. The CDR3 DNA is TGTGCCAGTGGGGTTTCCTTAAATTCACCCCTCCACTTT. Translating gives CASGVSLNSPLHF.

At least ten counts were recorded for this clonotype. The rearrangement links TRBV5-1 to TRBJ1-1; TRBD1 aligns across 10 bases. The CDR3 is 16 amino acids. Per germline, CDR1 SGHRS and CDR2 YFSETQ. Trimming removed 0 bases from V and 2 bases from J; junction bases left unmatched: 4. The CDR3 DNA reads TGCGCCAGCAGCTTGGGACAGGGGGCCGGTAACACTGAAGCTTTCTTT. It codes for CASSLGQGAGNTEAFF. Drawing the rest from reference TRBV5-1 and TRBJ1-1, the complete variable domain is KAGVTQTPRYLIKTRGQQVTLSCSPISGHRSVSWYQQTPGQGLQFLFEYFSETQRNKGNFPGRFSGRQFSNSRSEMNVSTLELGDSALYLCASSLGQGAGNTEAFFGQGTRLTVV.

This clonotype was seen many times. The rearrangement uses TRBV11-3 and TRBJ2-7; 7 bases agree with TRBD2. J was trimmed by 7 bases and V by 5 bases; bases with no gene match: 11. CDR1 is SGHNT and CDR2 is YENEEA in the germline V gene. This CDR3 is built from 14 residues. CDR3: CASSTYSGSEEQYF. For the CDR3, the DNA is TGTGCCAGCAGCACATATAGCGGGTCGGAGGAGCAGTACTTC.